The 8 T cell receptor beta chains below come from one sample, sequenced in a study of cytomegalovirus exposure and HLA in healthy donors. Primers included in the PCR were 60 Vbeta and 13 Jbeta primers. Assay: immunoSEQ multiplex PCR; the TCRdb copy retains only in-frame clones and omits some. Of under 150,000 clones listed, about 73% are singletons. The material sequenced was PBMCs. Receptors were obtained from a woman aged 40-49 years in good health and CMV-seronegative.

In this sample, this clone turned up a few times. Its ends do not fully match the called genes, so a read error is possible. This chain joins TRBV7-9 and TRBJ2-1; the match to TRBD1 covers 8 bases. The CDR3 length is 15 residues. Germline V CDR1 and CDR2: SEHNR, FQNEAQ (reference sequence). The CDR3 DNA reads as TGTTCCAGCAGCCGCCGACAGGGGTTCTCCAATGAGCAGTTCTTC. This sequence encodes CSSSRRQGFSNEQFF.

The chain is built from TRBV27 and TRBJ2-3, with TRBD2 matching 10 bases. Unmatched junction bases numbered 5, after V lost 4 bases and J lost 4 bases. The V gene's germline CDR1 is MNHEY and CDR2 SMNVEV (reference sequence). The CDR3 extends over 15 amino acids. The chain's CDR3 is CASSYPGLASDTQYF. CDR3 bases: TGTGCCAGCAGTTACCCGGGACTAGCGTCAGATACGCAGTATTTT.

V gene TRBV27 combines with J gene TRBJ1-1, with 7 positions matching TRBD1. The V gene's germline CDR1 is MNHEY and CDR2 SMNVEV (reference sequence). The CDR3 is 15 residues long. V shed 4 bases and J 0 bases; nucleotides not matched to a gene: 5. Here the CDR3 DNA reads TGTGCCAGCAGTTCCCGGACAGGTTTGAACACTGAAGCTTTCTTT. Translation: CASSSRTGLNTEAFF.

This chain uses TRBV5-6 with TRBJ2-2; 7 bases align to TRBD1. Germline V gives CDR1 SGHDT, CDR2 YYEEEE. V gave up 7 bases and J gave up 0 bases; unmatched junction bases: 9. This CDR3 has 16 residues. The DNA of the CDR3 is TGTGCCAGCTCAACAGGGGCCCTCGCGAACACCGGGGAGCTGTTTTTT. As protein: CASSTGALANTGELFF.

The count of this clone is one. The rearrangement links TRBV27 to TRBJ2-7, with D possibly matching TRBD2 (5 bases). In germline, CDR1 is MNHEY, CDR2 SMNVEV (reference sequence). V lost 4 bases to trimming and J lost 6 bases, with 22 bases between them. This CDR3 has 16 amino acids. The CDR3 loop is CASSYFRTGLGVEQYF. The CDR3, as DNA: TGTGCCAGCAGTTATTTCCGTACCGGCCTCGGGGTCGAGCAGTACTTC.

V usage is TRBV7-9 and J usage is TRBJ1-2; D not resolved. The germline CDR1 and CDR2 sequences are SEHNR and FQNEAQ (reference sequence). The CDR3 totals 13 residues. Trimming took 4 bases from V and 2 from J, leaving 8 bases between them. The DNA of the CDR3 is TGTGCCAGCAGCTCGACACAGAACTATGGCTACACCTTC. It codes for CASSSTQNYGYTF. Together with reference TRBV7-9 and TRBJ1-2, the CDR3 gives the full variable domain: DTGVSQNPRHKITKRGQNVTFRCDPISEHNRLYWYRQTLGQGPEFLTYFQNEAQLEKSRLLSDRFSAERPKGSFSTLEIQRTEQGDSAMYLCASSSTQNYGYTFGSGTRLTVV.

The rearrangement uses TRBV28 and TRBJ2-7; 10 nucleotides line up with TRBD2. The junction had 4 bases not matched to a gene; V was cut back by 4 bases and J by 1 base. Germline V gene sequence: CDR1 MDHEN, CDR2 SYDVKM. CDR3 length: 15 residues. The CDR3: CASSSGTSESYEQYF. In nucleotides, the CDR3 is TGTGCCAGCAGTTCCGGGACTAGCGAATCCTACGAGCAGTACTTC.

V usage is TRBV9 and J usage is TRBJ1-1, with D maybe TRBD1 (5 bases). The V gene's germline CDR1 is SGDLS and CDR2 YYNGEE. The CDR3 is made up of 12 amino acids. Trimming pared 4 bases from V and 8 bases from J, leaving 12 bases between. As DNA, the CDR3 is TGTGCCAGCAGCCCACGGAAGGGGGAAGCTTTCTTT. It codes for CASSPRKGEAFF.